This T cell receptor (beta chain) was recovered during a study of blood T cell repertoires in COVID-19. The trim removed 6 bases at V and 3 bases at J, leaving 7 bases unmatched. Germline CDR1 LNHDA, CDR2 SQIVND (reference sequence). The CDR3 spans 15 residues. Method: immunoSEQ multiplex PCR; TCRdb's copy keeps in-frame clones and lacks some. The sample yields tens of thousands of clones, roughly 81% seen once. The source of this sequence is a woman in her 70s in a cohort sampled during active COVID-19. Sequences were obtained from peripheral blood. The gene calls are TRBV19 and TRBJ2-1, with 8 bases that match TRBD2. Here the CDR3 DNA reads TGTGCCAGTAGGGTGACTAGCGTCCACTACAATGAGCAGTTCTTC. Translated: CASRVTSVHYNEQFF.